This T cell receptor (beta chain) was identified in a study of CD8 T cells in Susac syndrome. General study points: Clonal expansion involving Susac CD8+ cells peaked in TEMRA cells and active patients.

The RNA input was roughly 0.45 to 1 ug, and it was reverse transcribed with random hexamers. TCRdb reprocessed the immunoSEQ multiplex PCR reads with MiXCR, giving one entry per CDR3 protein. The sample carries approximately 94,000 distinct CDR3 sequences, roughly 96% recorded once. Negative isolation yielded CD8+ and CD4+ T cells; FACS enriched TEMRA cells. The V end was cut by 4 bases, the J end by 14 bases, with 21 bases between. The CDR3 runs 15 residues. Germline CDR1 LNHDA, CDR2 SQIVND (reference sequence). On this clonotype itself: What it binds is unknown.

Input material: CD8+ T cells from PBMCs. The source of this sequence is a human donor with Susac syndrome. J is TRBJ1-6 and V is TRBV19; possible D gene TRBD1, 5 bases. Written as DNA, the CDR3 is TGTGCCAGTAGTAGGGCAGGGACTATCCGAGAATCCCTCCACTTT. The encoded protein is CASSRAGTIRESLHF.